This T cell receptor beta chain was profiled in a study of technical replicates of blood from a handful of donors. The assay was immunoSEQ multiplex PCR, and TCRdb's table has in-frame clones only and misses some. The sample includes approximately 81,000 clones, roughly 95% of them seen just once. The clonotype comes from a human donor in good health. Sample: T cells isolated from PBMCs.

As DNA, the CDR3 is TGTGCCTGGAGTCAACGGGACACTGAAGCTTTCTTT. The encoded protein is CAWSQRDTEAFF. This chain connects TRBV30 to TRBJ1-1; D is ambiguous. The germline V and J ends were trimmed by 2 bases and 3 bases, with 7 bases remaining between them. The CDR3 contains 12 residues. CDR1 and CDR2 from the germline V gene are GTSNPN and SVGIG (reference sequence).